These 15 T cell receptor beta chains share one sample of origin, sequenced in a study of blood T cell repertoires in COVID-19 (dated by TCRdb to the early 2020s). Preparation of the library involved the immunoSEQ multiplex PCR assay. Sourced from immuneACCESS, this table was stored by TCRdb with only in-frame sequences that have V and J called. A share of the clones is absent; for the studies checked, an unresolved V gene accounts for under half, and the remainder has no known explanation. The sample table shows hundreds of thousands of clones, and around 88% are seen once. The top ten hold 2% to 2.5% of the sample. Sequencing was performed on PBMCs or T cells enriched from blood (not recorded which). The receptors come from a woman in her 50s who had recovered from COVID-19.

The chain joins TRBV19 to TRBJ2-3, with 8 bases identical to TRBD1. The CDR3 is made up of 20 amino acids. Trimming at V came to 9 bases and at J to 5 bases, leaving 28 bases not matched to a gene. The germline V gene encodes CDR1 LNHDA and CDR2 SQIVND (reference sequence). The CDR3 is CASQLHWAGGAESDGDTQYF. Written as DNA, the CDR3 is TGTGCCAGCCAACTCCACTGGGCAGGGGGCGCGGAATCAGATGGAGATACGCAGTATTTT.

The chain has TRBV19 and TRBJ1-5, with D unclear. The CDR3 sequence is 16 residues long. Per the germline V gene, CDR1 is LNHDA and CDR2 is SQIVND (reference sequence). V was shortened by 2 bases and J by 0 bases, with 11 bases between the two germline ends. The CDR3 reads CASSIRGYDSNQPQHF. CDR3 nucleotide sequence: TGTGCCAGTAGTATACGAGGGTATGATAGCAATCAGCCCCAGCATTTT.

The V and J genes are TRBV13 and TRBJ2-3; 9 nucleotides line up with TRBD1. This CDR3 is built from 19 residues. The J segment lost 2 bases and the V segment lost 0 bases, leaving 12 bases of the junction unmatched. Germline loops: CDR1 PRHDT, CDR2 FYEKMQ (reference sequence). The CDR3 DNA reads TGTGCCAGCAGCTTAGGCCTCCCAGGACAGGGGACGGCCACAGATACGCAGTATTTT. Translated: CASSLGLPGQGTATDTQYF.

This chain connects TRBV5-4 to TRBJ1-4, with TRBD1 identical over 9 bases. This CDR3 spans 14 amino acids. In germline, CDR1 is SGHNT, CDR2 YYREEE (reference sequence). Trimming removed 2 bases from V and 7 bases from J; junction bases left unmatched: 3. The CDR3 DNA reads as TGTGCCAGCAGCTTACAGGGGGCGCGTGAAAAACTGTTTTTT. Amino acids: CASSLQGAREKLFF.

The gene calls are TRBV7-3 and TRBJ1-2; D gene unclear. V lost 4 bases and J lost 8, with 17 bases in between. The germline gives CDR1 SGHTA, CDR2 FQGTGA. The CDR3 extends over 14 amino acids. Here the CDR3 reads CASSSSIRRSGYTF. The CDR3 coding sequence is TGTGCCAGCAGCTCCTCTATTCGGAGGAGCGGCTACACCTTC.

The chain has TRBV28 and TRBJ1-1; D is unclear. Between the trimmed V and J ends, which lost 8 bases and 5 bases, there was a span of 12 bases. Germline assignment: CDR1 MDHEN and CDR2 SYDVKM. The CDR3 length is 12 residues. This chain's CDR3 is CASGTGGTEAFF. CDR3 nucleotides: TGTGCCAGCGGTACTGGAGGAACTGAAGCTTTCTTT.

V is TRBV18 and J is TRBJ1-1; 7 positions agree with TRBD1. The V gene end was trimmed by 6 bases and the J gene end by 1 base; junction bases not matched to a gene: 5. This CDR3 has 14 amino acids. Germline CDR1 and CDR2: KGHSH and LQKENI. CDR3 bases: TGTGCCAGCTCGTGGGACAGAAAGAACACTGAAGCTTTCTTT. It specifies CASSWDRKNTEAFF.

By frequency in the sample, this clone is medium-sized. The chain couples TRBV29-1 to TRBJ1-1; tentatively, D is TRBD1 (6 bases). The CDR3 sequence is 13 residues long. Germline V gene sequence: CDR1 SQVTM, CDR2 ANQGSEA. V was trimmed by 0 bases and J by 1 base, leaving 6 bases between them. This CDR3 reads CSVEDRGNTEAFF. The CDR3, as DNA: TGCAGCGTTGAAGACAGGGGGAACACTGAAGCTTTCTTT. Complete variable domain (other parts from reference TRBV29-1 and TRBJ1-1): SAVISQKPSRDICQRGTSLTIQCQVDSQVTMMFWYRQQPGQSLTLIATANQGSEATYESGFVIDKFPISRPNLTFSTLTVSNMSPEDSSIYLCSVEDRGNTEAFFGQGTRLTVV.

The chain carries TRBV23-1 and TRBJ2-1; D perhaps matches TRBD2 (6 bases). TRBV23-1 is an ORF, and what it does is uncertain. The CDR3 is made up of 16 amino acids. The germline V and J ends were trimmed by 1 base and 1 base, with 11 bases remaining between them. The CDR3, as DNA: TGCGCCAGCAGTCAATTTGGCGGGACGTCCTACAATGAGCAGTTCTTC. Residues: CASSQFGGTSYNEQFF.

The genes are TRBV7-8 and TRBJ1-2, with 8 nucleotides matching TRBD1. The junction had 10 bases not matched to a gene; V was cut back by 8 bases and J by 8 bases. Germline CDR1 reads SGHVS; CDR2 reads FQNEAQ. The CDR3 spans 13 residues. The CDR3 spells CASAQLGTGGYTF. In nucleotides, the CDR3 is TGTGCCAGCGCCCAATTGGGGACAGGCGGCTACACCTTC.

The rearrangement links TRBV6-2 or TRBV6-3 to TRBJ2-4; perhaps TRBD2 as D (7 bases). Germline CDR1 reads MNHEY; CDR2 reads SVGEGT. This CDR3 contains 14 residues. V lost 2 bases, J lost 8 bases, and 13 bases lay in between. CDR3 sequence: CASSYLRGGDIQYF. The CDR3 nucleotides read TGTGCCAGCAGTTACCTCAGGGGAGGGGACATTCAGTACTTC.

The CDR3 region has the DNA TGTGCCAGCAGCTTGAACAGTCTTAATGAAAAACTGTTTTTT. Translated: CASSLNSLNEKLFF. This chain joins TRBV5-5 and TRBJ1-4, with unresolved D. V shed 1 base and J shed 4 bases, with 8 bases lying between them. Germline CDR1 reads SGHKS; CDR2 reads YYEKEE (reference sequence). CDR3 length: 14 residues.

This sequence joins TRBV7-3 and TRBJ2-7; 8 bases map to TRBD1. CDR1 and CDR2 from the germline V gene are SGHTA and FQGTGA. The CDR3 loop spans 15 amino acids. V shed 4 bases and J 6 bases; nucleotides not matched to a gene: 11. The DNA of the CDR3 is TGTGCCAGCAGCTCCACGAACGGACAGGGTGGCGAGCAGTACTTC. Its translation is CASSSTNGQGGEQYF.

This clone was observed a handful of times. The CDR3 is CASSGGGSDRATGYGYTF. In DNA form, the CDR3 reads TGCGCCAGCAGTGGCGGCGGTTCGGACAGGGCGACTGGCTATGGCTACACCTTC. The chain is built from TRBV10-2 and TRBJ1-2; 8 bases fit TRBD1. Germline V gives CDR1 WSHSY, CDR2 SAAADI. J was trimmed by 4 bases and V by 4 bases; bases with no gene match: 17. The CDR3 is 18 residues long.

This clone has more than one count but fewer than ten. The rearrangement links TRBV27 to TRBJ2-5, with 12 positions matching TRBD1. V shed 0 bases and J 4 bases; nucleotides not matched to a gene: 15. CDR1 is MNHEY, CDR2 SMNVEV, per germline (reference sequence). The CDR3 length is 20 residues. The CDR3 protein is CASSLSNHVPGQGAGETQYF. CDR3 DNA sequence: TGTGCCAGCAGTTTATCGAATCATGTACCGGGACAGGGGGCGGGAGAGACCCAGTACTTC.